This record covers a single T cell receptor (beta chain). The target antigen is unknown. This entry belongs to a study of CD8 T cells in Susac syndrome. Study-wide findings and caveats: The authors acknowledged that their TCR sequencing and HLA analysis involved a relatively small number of individuals.

Germline assignment: CDR1 SGHDN and CDR2 FVKESK. Trimming cost V 1 base and J 2 bases, with 10 bases left between them. There are 15 residues in the CDR3. RNA totalling about 0.45 to 1 ug underwent reverse transcription with random hexamers. Across 54 Vbeta and 13 Jbeta, immunoSEQ multiplex PCR amplified TCR beta CDR3. TCRdb processed the immunoSEQ multiplex PCR reads anew with MiXCR; each CDR3 protein has one entry. This table has 150,000 to 250,000 distinct CDR3 sequences, nearly 95% appearing once. The sequencing input was CD4+ T cells from PBMCs. This chain uses TRBV14 with TRBJ2-3; no clear D. The receptor was derived from a human donor with multiple sclerosis. CDR3 loop: CASSQVYPSTDTQYF. As DNA, the CDR3 is TGTGCCAGCAGCCAAGTATACCCCTCCACAGATACGCAGTATTTT. Supplemented by reference TRBV14 and TRBJ2-3, the full variable domain reads EAGVTQFPSHSVIEKGQTVTLRCDPISGHDNLYWYRRVMGKEIKFLLHFVKESKQDESGMPNNRFLAERTGGTYSTLKVQPAELEDSGVYFCASSQVYPSTDTQYFGPGTRLTVL.